One and the same sample provided the 7 T cell receptor beta chains below, sequenced in a study of early T cells in non-severe SARS-CoV-2 infection. TCRdb recomputed calls from the 5' RACE reads with MiXCR, one row per CDR3 protein. The sample yields 80,000 to 95,000 distinct CDR3 sequences, roughly 15% seen once. The specimen was whole blood, collected at baseline. Receptor source: an adult who was a healthcare worker with PCR-confirmed SARS-CoV-2 infection or an uninfected control (not recorded which).

This clonotype occurred a few times. This rearrangement joins TRBV20-1 to TRBJ1-1; 8 bases align to TRBD1. V shed 7 bases and J 9 bases; nucleotides not matched to a gene: 13. Germline-derived CDR1 and CDR2 are DFQATT and SNEGSKA (reference sequence). The CDR3 is 13 residues long. This CDR3 reads CSGSGGAGPQAFF. The CDR3 DNA sequence: TGCAGTGGTTCAGGGGGCGCGGGCCCACAAGCTTTCTTT.

This clonotype was observed a few times. V gene TRBV18 combines with J gene TRBJ2-7; 15 bases match TRBD2. The CDR3 runs to 19 residues. V lost 0 bases and J lost 2; bases outside the gene matches: 8. CDR1 and CDR2 from the germline V gene are KGHSH and LQKENI. This CDR3 reads CASSPPGLAGGAGTYEQYF. The DNA of the CDR3 is TGTGCCAGCTCACCACCGGGACTAGCGGGAGGCGCCGGCACCTACGAGCAGTACTTC.

This clonotype has only a few counts. The J gene is TRBJ2-5, the V gene TRBV28; possibly TRBD2 for D (6 bases). Germline assignment: CDR1 MDHEN and CDR2 SYDVKM. V lost 4 bases and J lost 7, with 19 bases in between. The CDR3 consists of 15 residues. The CDR3 spells CASSSPEGRGGTQYF. As DNA, the CDR3 is TGTGCCAGCAGTTCGCCCGAGGGGCGGGGAGGGACCCAGTACTTC.

This clonotype appeared many times. This sequence joins TRBV28 and TRBJ2-7, with 14 bases lining up with TRBD2. The V and J ends lost 6 bases and 7 bases, in that order; junction bases with no gene match: 2. The CDR3 consists of 13 residues. CDR1 and CDR2 (germline): MDHEN, SYDVKM. The DNA of the CDR3 is TGTGCCAGCAGGTGGACTAGCGGGAGGGAGCAGTACTTC. As protein: CASRWTSGREQYF.

This clonotype was found once. A read error may produce the germline difference seen at one junction end. The chain couples TRBV20-1 to TRBJ2-2, with 7 bases aligning to TRBD1. CDR1 and CDR2 from the germline V gene are DFQATT and SNEGSKA (reference sequence). CDR3 length: 14 residues. The CDR3 loop is CSVRLDRNTRELFF. The DNA of the CDR3 is TGCAGTGTTCGATTGGACAGGAACACCCGGGAGCTGTTTTTT.

This clonotype was picked up a small number of times. The V gene is TRBV7-9, the J gene TRBJ2-2; unclear D gene. V was pared by 6 bases and J by 7 bases, with 12 bases between. Looked up from germline, CDR1 is SEHNR and CDR2 is FQNEAQ (reference sequence). The CDR3 is 13 residues long. The CDR3 sequence is CASRPGRSGELFF. CDR3 bases: TGTGCCAGCAGGCCTGGACGAAGCGGGGAGCTGTTTTTT.

The gene calls are TRBV2 and TRBJ2-2, with a possible D match to TRBD2 (5 bases). V was trimmed by 11 bases and J by 2 bases, leaving 15 bases between them. Per the germline V gene, CDR1 is SNHLY and CDR2 is FYNNEI. This CDR3 has 14 amino acids. The CDR3 is CAQQPSLNTGELFF. The DNA of the CDR3 is TGTGCCCAGCAGCCTAGCCTCAACACCGGGGAGCTGTTTTTT.